The sequence of this T cell receptor beta chain was determined in a study of Ad26.COV2.S vaccination and SARS-CoV-2 variants (dated by TCRdb to about 2021). For context, the study as a whole: Vaccine-arm donors were drawn from COV1001, a multicentre, randomized, double-blind, placebo-controlled phase I-IIa trial of Ad26.COV2.S in healthy adults. Dosing of Ad26.COV2.S was intramuscular, at either 5x10^10 or 1x10^11 viral particles, delivered as one shot or as two shots spaced 56 days apart. Sequencing of the TCRbeta repertoire served to evaluate the specificity and breadth of SARS-CoV-2-reactive T cell receptors following Ad26.COV2.S vaccination. A total of 32 samples were included in the TCR-sequenced set, comprising 19 Ad26.COV2.S vaccine recipients, 5 placebo recipients and 8 SARS-CoV-2 convalescent individuals. Trial participants were randomized into five groups of five, in which low-dose or high-dose Ad26.COV2.S was given once or twice, or placebo was given on both occasions. Throughout the experiments and outcome assessment, investigators stayed blinded to trial group allocation. Study-level results and caveats: Higher spike-specific TCR breadth was observed in Ad26.COV2.S recipients than in placebo recipients (P = 0.0014). Comparing responses between vaccine doses or regimens was not something the study was powered to do. Substantial breadth of spike-specific CD8+ and CD4+ T cell responses was reported after vaccination. Non-spike TCR breadth was comparable between vaccine and placebo recipients, consistent with the vaccine containing only spike. The authors noted that total T cell responses may have been underestimated by the TCR breadth and depth analyses.

According to the study, the label for this sample's treatment or condition signals: around 19 received Ad26.COV2.S at low or high dose, single or two shots; several received placebo; per-sample allocation not given. For vaccine and placebo recipients, the sequenced repertoires came from samples collected on day 63 after the first injection. Cohort 1b enrolled 25 to 30 adults aged 18-55 years at a single site in Boston, USA, between 29 July and 7 August 2020. Ad26.COV2.S was a replication-incompetent adenovirus type 26 vector that expressed a prefusion-stabilized SARS-CoV-2 spike protein derived from the original Wuhan strain. The immunoSEQ Assay was the method used to sequence TCRbeta CDR3 regions. After extraction, genomic DNA underwent amplification by bias-controlled multiplex PCR, followed by high-throughput sequencing. On the authors' methods: To quantify the absolute abundance of every unique TCRbeta CDR3 region, sequences were collapsed and filtered. T cell fraction was estimated by normalizing TCRbeta template counts to usable DNA, which was measured by amplifying reference genes present in all nucleated cells. Repertoire TCRs were annotated as SARS-CoV-2-specific when V gene, CDR3 amino acid sequence and J gene were exactly matched to a known reactive TCR set. The reference SARS-CoV-2 TCR set was obtained from MIRA and was filtered for enrichment in COVID-19-positive ImmuneCODE repertoires, whereby public or cross-reactive TCRs were removed. Using the MIRA antigens, annotated TCRs were further analysed by specific ORF or by position within an ORF. Breadth was defined as the number of annotated unique rearrangements divided by the total number of unique productive rearrangements, and depth was defined as the summed frequency of the annotated unique rearrangements. Two-sided Wilcoxon rank-sum tests were applied when comparing TCR breadth between groups. TCRdb limited this immuneACCESS table to in-frame rearrangements with V and J called. A share of clones is missing; checked studies link under half to unresolved V genes, and the rest is unexplained. That table is the source of V, J and clone size, and D and trimming were worked out from the DNA. For this sample there are roughly 320,000 clones; 86% appear just once. 1.9% of the sample is held by the ten biggest clonotypes.

CDR1 SGHRS and CDR2 YFSETQ were looked up in the germline V gene. From the cysteine through the phenylalanine, the CDR3 covers 13 amino acids. The CDR3 DNA has 39 bases and is translated from base 1. V is clipped by 6 bases and J by 4 bases, and the sequence between their germline boundaries is 11 bases long. This clone was observed a few times. Its specific antigen is unknown. Qualities for individual bases were not recorded, and no much larger clone is one base off. Sample: peripheral blood, taken in a trial of Ad26.COV2.S vaccine versus placebo. Here the chain combines TRBV5-1 and TRBJ1-3; no confident D gene assignment can be made. The clonotype originates from a person between 18 and 59 years old who received the Ad26.COV2.S COVID-19 vaccine or a placebo. The CDR3: CASKEGVGNTIYF. The base sequence is TGCGCCAGCAAGGAGGGTGTCGGAAACACCATATATTTT.